Presented here are 16 T cell receptor beta chains from one specimen sequenced in a study of T cell responses to AZD1222 COVID-19 vaccine (dated by TCRdb to 2020 to 2023). The sample's time point, from its label and the paper: about 28 days (+/-7) after the second vaccine dose. Library generation was performed with the immunoSEQ multiplex PCR assay. The source is immuneACCESS, and TCRdb retained only in-frame sequences with V and J called. Part of the clones is not carried over; for the studies checked, unresolved V genes explain less than half of this, and the remainder is unexplained. Across this sample there are more than 70,000 clones, with around 90% seen only once. The ten largest clones capture less than 5% of the sample. The material sequenced was peripheral blood, taken 28 days after the second AZD1222 dose. These receptors came from an adult who received the AZD1222 COVID-19 vaccine.

The rearrangement joins TRBV7-9 to TRBJ2-5, with 7 bases fitting TRBD1. V shed 0 bases, J shed 1 base, and the junction held 2 bases outside the gene matches. The germline CDR1 and CDR2 sequences are SEHNR and FQNEAQ (reference sequence). The CDR3 is 15 amino acids. CDR3 sequence (DNA): TGTGCCAGCAGCTTAGCGACAGGGTCCCAAGAGACCCAGTACTTC. Its protein is CASSLATGSQETQYF.

This clone was detected a few times. This chain connects TRBV27 to TRBJ2-1; 9 bases align to TRBD2. Germline lookup yields CDR1 MNHEY and CDR2 SMNVEV (reference sequence). The ends lost 6 bases at V and 2 bases at J; junction bases unmatched: 11. CDR3 length equals 17 residues. This CDR3 is CASSSPGERGAYNEQFF. CDR3 nucleotide sequence: TGTGCCAGCAGCTCCCCAGGGGAGCGGGGGGCCTACAATGAGCAGTTCTTC.

This chain uses TRBV2 with TRBJ2-7; D perhaps matches TRBD1 (6 bases). The V end lost 5 bases, the J end lost 2 bases, and 13 bases lay between the germline ends. Germline V lookup: CDR1 SNHLY, CDR2 FYNNEI. The CDR3 loop spans 14 amino acids. The CDR3 coding sequence is TGTGCCAGCAGTCCCCAGGCAGGGGCCTACGAGCAGTACTTC. Protein: CASSPQAGAYEQYF.

The rearrangement uses TRBV6-5 and TRBJ2-2; no definite D call. The CDR3 has 15 amino acids. Deletions cut 0 bases from V and 4 bases from J, with 9 bases between. Looked up from germline, CDR1 is MNHEY and CDR2 is SVGAGI. The CDR3 loop reads CASSYSNDGTGELFF. The DNA of the CDR3 is TGTGCCAGCAGTTACTCGAACGACGGCACCGGGGAGCTGTTTTTT.

The sample holds one count of this clone. This CDR3 is CASSPRTGGSYEQYF. The CDR3 nucleotides are TGTGCCAGCAGCCCGCGGACAGGGGGGTCCTACGAGCAGTACTTC. The rearrangement joins TRBV9 to TRBJ2-7, with 10 bases fitting TRBD1. Germline values: CDR1 SGDLS, CDR2 YYNGEE. The CDR3 contains 15 residues. Unmatched junction bases numbered 5, after V lost 4 bases and J lost 1 base.

The chain has TRBV2 and TRBJ1-2, with D uncertain. CDR3 length: 12 residues. Germline V CDR1 and CDR2: SNHLY, FYNNEI. The ends were cut back, 8 bases at V and 3 bases at J, with 10 bases in the middle. The CDR3 reads CASSTGDYGYTF. CDR3 nucleotide sequence: TGTGCCAGCTCGACGGGTGACTATGGCTACACCTTC.

V gene TRBV19 combines with J gene TRBJ1-2, with TRBD1 matching over 7 bases. J lost 2 bases, V lost 6 bases, and 3 bases had no gene match. This CDR3 has 13 amino acids. Germline values: CDR1 LNHDA, CDR2 SQIVND (reference sequence). This chain's CDR3 is CASSLTGNYGYTF. CDR3 in DNA: TGTGCCAGTAGCTTGACAGGGAACTATGGCTACACCTTC.

The chain is built from TRBV3-1 (or the pseudogene TRBV3-2) and TRBJ2-2; TRBD1 matches 7 bases. Germline assignment: CDR1 LGHDT and CDR2 YNNKEL (reference sequence). The junction had 5 bases not matched to a gene; V was cut back by 3 bases and J by 1 base. CDR3 length: 16 residues. The CDR3 region has the DNA TGTGCCAGCAGCCATCGTTGGACAGGGAACACCGGGGAGCTGTTTTTT. It is translated as CASSHRWTGNTGELFF.

V and J are TRBV10-2 and TRBJ1-1; D is perhaps TRBD1 (5 bases). Trimming stripped 2 bases from V and 4 bases from J, with 8 bases between. Germline loops: CDR1 WSHSY, CDR2 SAAADI. The CDR3 consists of 13 residues. The CDR3 DNA sequence: TGCGCCAGCAGTGAGCAGGGAGGCACTGAAGCTTTCTTT. This gives the protein CASSEQGGTEAFF.

V usage is TRBV27 and J usage is TRBJ2-1; D perhaps matches TRBD1 (5 bases). CDR3 size: 13 residues. Germline V CDR1 and CDR2: MNHEY, SMNVEV (reference sequence). V shed 2 bases and J shed 8 bases, with 10 bases lying between them. CDR3 in amino acids: CASSLRQSDEQFF. DNA of the CDR3: TGTGCCAGCAGTTTACGACAGAGTGATGAGCAGTTCTTC.

J is TRBJ1-2 and V is TRBV29-1; maybe TRBD1 (5 bases). There are 13 residues in the CDR3. V was clipped by 2 bases and J by 6 bases, with 13 bases between them. Germline V CDR1 and CDR2: SQVTM, ANQGSEA. CDR3: CSVESGAGNGYTF. CDR3 DNA sequence: TGCAGCGTTGAAAGTGGGGCAGGGAATGGCTACACCTTC.

The genes are TRBV2 and TRBJ1-1; no clear D. V lost 6 bases to trimming and J lost 0 bases, with 8 bases between them. The CDR3 has 13 residues. Germline CDR1 SNHLY, CDR2 FYNNEI. In nucleotides, the CDR3 is TGTGCCAGCAGCTCAATATTGAACACTGAAGCTTTCTTT. Amino acids: CASSSILNTEAFF.

The chain joins TRBV5-5 to TRBJ1-6, with D perhaps matching TRBD1 (5 bases). The germline CDR1 and CDR2 sequences are SGHKS and YYEKEE (reference sequence). There are 16 residues in the CDR3. With 4 bases removed from V and 0 bases from J, the gap between germline ends came to 11 bases. Here the CDR3 reads CASSRQQSSYNSPLHF. The CDR3, as DNA: TGTGCCAGCAGCCGACAGCAGAGCTCCTATAATTCACCCCTCCACTTT. Complete variable domain (other parts from reference TRBV5-5 and TRBJ1-6): DAGVTQSPTHLIKTRGQQVTLRCSPISGHKSVSWYQQVLGQGPQFIFQYYEKEERGRGNFPDRFSARQFPNYSSELNVNALLLGDSALYLCASSRQQSSYNSPLHFGNGTRLTVT.

This clone was detected only a few times. The chain combines TRBV7-8 with TRBJ1-5; 7 bases fit TRBD1. The CDR3 has 15 residues. Trimming removed 5 bases from V and 7 bases from J; junction bases left unmatched: 11. The V gene's germline CDR1 is SGHVS and CDR2 FQNEAQ. The CDR3 nucleotides are TGTGCCAGCAGCACGATTAAGGGGGCGGGACAGCCCCAGCATTTT. It translates to CASSTIKGAGQPQHF.

This sequence joins TRBV7-2 and TRBJ2-1; TRBD2 matches 11 bases. Germline V gives CDR1 SGHTA, CDR2 FQGNSA. CDR3 length equals 18 residues. V lost 0 bases and J lost 4; bases outside the gene matches: 8. The CDR3 DNA sequence: TGTGCCAGCAGCTTAGCACGGAGTAGCGGGGGGGCGTACAATGAGCAGTTCTTC. Its protein product is CASSLARSSGGAYNEQFF. Full variable domain (remainder filled in from reference TRBV7-2 and TRBJ2-1): GAGVSQSPSNKVTEKGKDVELRCDPISGHTALYWYRQSLGQGLEFLIYFQGNSAPDKSGLPSDRFSAERTGGSVSTLTIQRTQQEDSAVYLCASSLARSSGGAYNEQFFGPGTRLTVL.

The V and J genes are TRBV5-1 and TRBJ2-3; 7 nucleotides match TRBD1. From germline, CDR1 is SGHRS and CDR2 YFSETQ. Losses at the gene ends were 3 bases for V and 2 bases for J; bases not matched to a gene: 9. The CDR3 covers 16 residues. CDR3 sequence reads: CASSSRQTGTTDTQYF. The CDR3, as DNA: TGCGCCAGCAGCTCCCGACAGACAGGGACCACAGATACGCAGTATTTT.